The clone carrying this TCR beta chain was seen a handful of times. This sample was included in a study of response to subunit inactivated influenza vaccine. From the RT-PCR reads, TCRdb called clonotypes with MiXCR, one entry per CDR3 protein. The sample carries a few hundred thousand distinct CDR3 sequences, roughly 12% recorded once. This sample was also put to use in a study of T cells expressing NK-cell markers. From that study: TCR beta libraries carry UMIs added by 5'RACE template switching.

This TCR was recovered from a man in his fifties or sixties who received an inactivated influenza vaccine. This specimen consisted of PBMCs from blood, obtained on the day of vaccination.

The CDR3 DNA reads as TGTGCCTGGAGCGGCGGACAATATATACGTGAGCAGTACTTC. Its protein is CAWSGGQYIREQYF. The rearrangement links TRBV30 to TRBJ2-7; D is perhaps TRBD1 (5 bases). With 3 bases removed from V and 7 bases from J, the gap between germline ends came to 19 bases. The CDR3 runs 14 residues. Germline V gene data show CDR1 as GTSNPN and CDR2 as SVGIG (reference sequence).